Listed below are T cell receptor beta chains from one sample, sequenced in a study of T cell repertoires in cytomegalovirus infection. Each CDR3 protein is one row after TCRdb ran MiXCR on the reads. The data show approximately 910,000 distinct CDR3 sequences, around 31% seen once. These receptors' targets are unknown. This specimen was cultured CD8+ T cells from PBMCs, taken from culture after CMV antigen stimulation. The source is a human donor in good health (CMV status not recorded). Some clones in this sample may be carry-over from other donors' samples. CDR3s include the opening cysteine and the closing phenylalanine or tryptophan. A D gene is named only where the DNA matches it firmly. The size entry is marked missing in some rows and otherwise reads once, few, many or a size class.

V: TRBV3-1
D: -
length: 15
size: -
J: TRBJ2-4
DNA: TGTGCCAGCAGCCCCCTTGGGACAGCCAAAAACATTCAGTACTTC
CDR3: CASSPLGTAKNIQYF

V: TRBV28
D: TRBD1
length: 17
size: once
J: TRBJ1-5
DNA: TGTGCCAGCAGTTTATGGATCGCAGGGGGCTACAATCAGCCCCAGCATTTT
CDR3: CASSLWIAGGYNQPQHF

V: TRBV28
D: -
length: 14
size: -
J: TRBJ2-1
DNA: TGTGCCAGCCAGACTCCCGGGTCCCACAATGAGCAGTTCTTC
CDR3: CASQTPGSHNEQFF

V: TRBV7-2
D: TRBD2
length: 15
size: many
J: TRBJ2-3
DNA: TGTGCCAGCAGCTTAGTAGCGGGGGGGCAAGATACGCAGTATTTT
CDR3: CASSLVAGGQDTQYF

V: TRBV25-1
D: -
length: 14
size: few
J: TRBJ1-4
DNA: TGTGCCAGCGAAGACGGGCCCGGGGATGATCGACTGTTTTTT
CDR3: CASEDGPGDDRLFF

V: TRBV20-1
D: TRBD1
length: 14
size: -
J: TRBJ2-3
DNA: TGCAGTGCTTCCGGGACAGGATACACAGATACGCAGTATTTT
CDR3: CSASGTGYTDTQYF

V: TRBV6-5
D: TRBD1
length: 15
size: -
J: TRBJ2-5
DNA: TGTGCCAGCGGCTATAGTGACAGGGCCACCGGGACCCAGTACTTC
CDR3: CASGYSDRATGTQYF

V: TRBV7-6
D: TRBD1
length: 16
size: many
J: TRBJ2-1
DNA: TGTGCCAGCAGCTTAGGAGACAGGGGGCTCAACAATGAGCAGTTCTTC
CDR3: CASSLGDRGLNNEQFF

V: TRBV2
D: TRBD1
length: 18
size: few
J: TRBJ2-1
DNA: TGTGCCAGCAGTGAACCCGTCGACAGGGGAGGATCCTACAATGAGCAGTTCTTC
CDR3: CASSEPVDRGGSYNEQFF

V: TRBV27
D: TRBD2
length: 16
size: -
J: TRBJ2-2
DNA: TGTGCCAGCAGTTTATCGTGGGGGGGTCACACCGGGGAGCTGTTTTTT
CDR3: CASSLSWGGHTGELFF

V: TRBV12-3/TRBV12-4
D: -
length: 16
size: once
J: TRBJ2-2
DNA: TGTGCCAGCAGATCAAGCTACAGGGCGAACACCGGGGAGCTGTTTTTT
CDR3: CASRSSYRANTGELFF

V: TRBV6-5
D: -
length: 14
size: few
J: TRBJ2-7
DNA: TGTGCCAGCAGTTACGGGGGCGCGGGGTACGAGCAGTACTTC
CDR3: CASSYGGAGYEQYF

V: TRBV5-6
D: -
length: 13
size: few
J: TRBJ2-7
DNA: TGTGCCAGCAGCTTTCTCCAGGGCTACGAGCAGTACTTC
CDR3: CASSFLQGYEQYF

V: TRBV25-1
D: TRBD1
length: 16
size: -
J: TRBJ2-6
DNA: TGTGCCAGCAGTGAATACCCTAAGACAGGGACCAACGTCCTGACTTTC
CDR3: CASSEYPKTGTNVLTF

V: TRBV7-6
D: -
length: 14
size: -
J: TRBJ1-3
DNA: TGTGCCAGCAGCTTAACAGGCTCTGGGGACACCATATATTTT
CDR3: CASSLTGSGDTIYF